The rows below give T cell receptor beta chains drawn from one sample of a study of T cell changes during pregnancy in multiple sclerosis. The method was immunoSEQ multiplex PCR; TCRdb's version includes in-frame clones alone and lacks a portion of them. The sample gives 50,000 to 75,000 clones, roughly 90% of which show up once; about 3% is in the top ten. Sequences were derived from peripheral blood, sampled in the third trimester of pregnancy. These receptors all stem from a female donor in good health, enrolled as a control in a pregnancy study. CDR3s leave out the opening cysteine and the closing phenylalanine or tryptophan. Size tells how often a clone was seen (once, few, many) or the class of an expanded clone, and some rows leave it out.

>TRBV11-1|11|.
ASSFLSGQPQH
>TRBV6-6|12|.
ASSALAGGNEQF
>TRBV21-1|16|.
ASSAPVYPPDHHYEQY
>TRBV7-2|15|.
ASSPPGLAGGNNEQF
>TRBV7-2|14|once
ASTPGGTIKTDTQY
>TRBV5-1|12|.
ASSLPRGNTEAF
>TRBV6-5|13|.
ASSRTDSSNQPQH
>TRBV18|12|.
ASLTGLSTDTQY
>TRBV28|13|.
ASTEWGGSGNTIY
>TRBV28|12|.
ASSREGVTDTQY
>TRBV7-2|11|.
ASSSFTGYGYT
>TRBV19|11|.
ASSRNREETQY
>TRBV7-9|12|once
ASETGISTDTQY